Listed below are T cell receptor beta chains from one sample, sequenced in a study of OX40 agonist ivuxolimab in advanced cancers. The assay was immunoSEQ multiplex PCR, and TCRdb's table has in-frame clones only and misses some. Here the sample spans 40,000 to 60,000 clones, about 79% being singletons. The sample consisted of CD4+ or CD8+ T cells sorted from blood, taken in a trial of the OX40 agonist ivuxolimab. The receptors stem from an adult with an advanced solid tumor such as melanoma, head and neck, liver or kidney cancer. Each CDR3 is given with its conserved first and last residue. Part of the rows lack a size; the others show once, few, many or a class for expanded clones.

j_call clone_size v_call cdr3_aa
TRBJ2-2 NA TRBV2 CASKAGTGSTGELFF
TRBJ1-1 few TRBV9 CASSVGWTGGTEAFF
TRBJ1-3 NA TRBV29-1 CSVEDQSQGVGNTIYF
TRBJ1-5 NA TRBV6-6 CASSSRNTDSNQPQHF
TRBJ1-2 NA TRBV7-5 CVRSLVRLDRAYTGGYTF
TRBJ2-7 NA TRBV4-1 CASSQDPQVPYEQYF
TRBJ2-7 few TRBV5-4 CASSLGTMGYEQYF
TRBJ2-7 NA TRBV7-9 CASTLAGGGEQYF
TRBJ1-6 NA TRBV7-2 CASSGGGLGSPLHF
TRBJ2-7 NA TRBV18 CASRLEVSYEQYF
TRBJ2-7 few TRBV18 CASSPEIEQYF
TRBJ2-3 few TRBV4-3 CASSQDRAGGTDTQYF
TRBJ2-5 NA TRBV19 CASSIWGIGETQYF
TRBJ1-2 NA TRBV10-3 CAITLTGREGYTF
TRBJ2-3 NA TRBV2 CASRRLAGGSGDTQYF
TRBJ1-5 NA TRBV6-5 CASSPGGYSNQPQHF
TRBJ1-4 NA TRBV19 CASRAAGKEEKLFF
TRBJ2-7 NA TRBV5-1 CASSSTGGATEQYF
TRBJ1-2 NA TRBV6-1 CASSPGAVTNYGYTF
TRBJ2-3 NA TRBV27 CASTNTDTQYF
TRBJ2-2 once TRBV18 CASSHGAQDLLAGELFF
TRBJ2-7 NA TRBV19 CASSTLAGISYEQYF
TRBJ2-7 NA TRBV30 CAWNWGGEQYF
TRBJ1-5 few TRBV28 CASSLDREGQPQHF